This T cell receptor (beta chain) was documented in a study of blood T cell repertoires in COVID-19. Study overall: Sites across the United States, Italy and Spain contributed samples from acute and convalescent COVID-19. PBMCs, B-cell-depleted T cells, or T cells provided the cDNA or gDNA that made up the material.

Germline V gene sequence: CDR1 MNHNY, CDR2 SVGAGI (reference sequence). Trimming removed 7 bases from V and 0 bases from J, with 9 bases in between. The CDR3 runs 14 residues. Original analysis: Cell counts per sample came from amplifying reference gene primers. TCRdb keeps only in-frame clones here, not all; method: immunoSEQ multiplex PCR. The DNA was the basis for D and trimming; V, J and clone size are from that table. The sample consists of about 150,000 clones, about 76% of them appearing once. V is TRBV6-6 and J is TRBJ1-4; D call uncertain. Sequenced: peripheral blood. The sequence came from a woman between 55 and 75 years old with active or convalescent COVID-19. CDR3 amino acids: CASIKTATNEKLFF. Here the CDR3 DNA reads TGTGCCAGCATCAAGACTGCAACTAATGAAAAACTGTTTTTT.